Below, 9 T cell receptor beta chains from the same sample are listed, as sequenced in a study of T-cell reconstitution after alpha-beta-depleted transplantation in children. Preparing the TCRbeta library involved the use of unique molecular identifiers. TCRdb called the PCR reads again in MiXCR, with one record for every CDR3 protein. The repertoire consists of about 440,000 distinct CDR3 sequences, with 43% occurring once and the leading ten covering about 30%. Sequenced here: PBMCs, sampled before TCRalphabeta/CD19-depleted stem cell transplant. Every receptor here comes from a girl aged 2-15 years with aplastic anemia, due to receive a stem cell transplant.

The CDR3 is CASSLGQIDYEQYF. The CDR3 DNA follows: TGTGCCAGCAGCCTAGGACAGATAGACTACGAGCAGTACTTC. The chain has TRBV7-2 and TRBJ2-7; perhaps TRBD1 as D (6 bases). CDR3 size: 14 residues. Germline V gene lookup returns CDR1 SGHTA and CDR2 FQGNSA. V was cut by 5 bases and J by 3 bases, with 14 bases left in between.

This clonotype appeared a few times. This chain uses TRBV4-2 with TRBJ2-5; D remains unclear. Germline V lookup: CDR1 LGHNA, CDR2 YNFKEQ. V lost 0 bases and J 5 bases, leaving 4 bases between the germline ends. CDR3 length: 12 amino acids. The CDR3 coding sequence is TGTGCCAGCAGCCAAGACGTGGAGACCCAGTACTTC. Translation: CASSQDVETQYF.

A few counts support this clonotype. J is TRBJ1-1 and V is TRBV10-2; TRBD1 is a possible D gene (5 bases). The CDR3 runs 14 residues. CDR1 and CDR2 from the germline V gene are WSHSY and SAAADI. V gave up 1 base and J gave up 1 base, with 7 bases separating them. For the CDR3, the DNA is TGCGCCAGCAGTGAGTTTACAGGGAACACTGAAGCTTTCTTT. It is translated as CASSEFTGNTEAFF.

The genes are TRBV29-1 and TRBJ1-1; 7 nucleotides match TRBD1. J gave up 4 bases and V 4 bases, and 12 bases lay outside the gene matches. Germline lookup yields CDR1 SQVTM and CDR2 ANQGSEA. The CDR3 is 15 residues long. CDR3 DNA sequence: TGCAGCGTTGGACCGACAGGGAGGTTGATCACTGAAGCTTTCTTT. This codes for CSVGPTGRLITEAFF.

In its sample, this clonotype was seen many times. The V gene is TRBV4-2, the J gene TRBJ2-3; weak D call: TRBD2 (5 bases). The CDR3 consists of 15 residues. CDR1 is LGHNA, CDR2 YNFKEQ, per germline. V lost 0 bases and J 3 bases, leaving 10 bases between the germline ends. CDR3 DNA: TGTGCCAGCAGCCAAGATCGGCGGGTAACAGATACGCAGTATTTT. It is translated as CASSQDRRVTDTQYF.

This clonotype was seen a single time. V usage is TRBV7-6 and J usage is TRBJ2-2; D is undetermined. With 2 bases removed from V and 6 bases from J, the gap between germline ends came to 10 bases. CDR1 SGHVS and CDR2 FNYEAQ come from the germline V gene. CDR3 length: 14 residues. The CDR3 protein is CASSLSYRAGELFF. CDR3 bases: TGTGCCAGCAGCTTAAGTTACCGCGCCGGGGAGCTGTTTTTT.

In its sample, this clonotype was seen a few times. The chain couples TRBV6-1 to TRBJ2-3; unclear D gene. The CDR3 has 18 residues. Deletions cut 5 bases from V and 2 bases from J, with 23 bases between. CDR1 is MNHNS and CDR2 is SASEGT in the germline V gene. The CDR3 nucleotides are TGTGCCAGCAGTAGAGGAGCTGATCCTCGAGTAGTCACAGATACGCAGTATTTT. This translates into CASSRGADPRVVTDTQYF.

The table lists this clonotype with a few counts. This chain uses TRBV12-3 or TRBV12-4 with TRBJ2-1; D call uncertain. This CDR3 is 14 amino acids long. V was cut by 6 bases and J by 0 bases, with 9 bases left in between. The CDR3 region has the DNA TGTGCCAGCAGGAAGGACCCCTCCTACAATGAGCAGTTCTTC. Translating gives CASRKDPSYNEQFF.

This clonotype has a handful of counts. CDR3 protein: CASSPGTVKNQPQHF. The CDR3 coding sequence is TGTGCCAGCAGCCCCGGGACGGTCAAAAATCAGCCCCAGCATTTT. The chain carries TRBV7-2 and TRBJ1-5; weak D call: TRBD1 (5 bases). V was trimmed by 5 bases and J by 4 bases, leaving 15 bases between them. Germline-derived CDR1 and CDR2 are SGHTA and FQGNSA. The CDR3 spans 15 residues.